This T cell receptor beta chain originates from a study of chemoradiotherapy in HPV16-positive cancers. Study overall: Candidate HPV-specific T-cell clones and common TCR motifs came from functional assays in a couple of HPV16-positive patients. The study's findings and limits: HPV-specific T cells were functionally defined from only a couple of HPV16-positive patients. During treatment, candidate HPV-specific clones and E7-related motifs expanded in tumor.

A word on this clone: Its target is not known.

Some clones are missing from TCRdb's copy, which holds only in-frame ones; the method was immunoSEQ multiplex PCR. The sample lists under 900 clones, about three quarters seen once, with 13% to 15% in the top ten. The germline V and J ends were trimmed by 2 bases and 2 bases, with 6 bases remaining between them. CDR1 SGDLS and CDR2 YYNGEE come from the germline V gene. This CDR3 spans 13 amino acids. The sample was tumor tissue, taken from a patient who underwent chemoradiotherapy. The receptor comes from a human donor with HPV-associated anogenital cancer. This rearrangement joins TRBV9 to TRBJ2-3; D unclear. This chain's CDR3 is CASSVVYTDTQYF. For the CDR3, the DNA is TGTGCCAGCAGCGTTGTTTACACAGATACGCAGTATTTT.